Sequencing of this TCR beta chain was carried out in a study of cytomegalovirus exposure and HLA in healthy donors. The primer mix had 60 Vbeta and 13 Jbeta primers. Profiled with immunoSEQ multiplex PCR; TCRdb holds only in-frame clones, not every one. In the table there are 100,000 to 150,000 clones, 83% of which are singletons. Points from the study as a whole: An analysis that was carried out later associated 16,951 TCR beta sequences with HLA alleles at 0.05 false discovery rate. Highly shared variants forming one cluster were likely a sequencing artifact.

This CDR3 region has 18 residues. V trimming: 1 base; J trimming: 4 bases; junction bases outside the gene matches: 12. Germline V gene lookup returns CDR1 MDHEN and CDR2 SYDVKM. Turning to this clone: Its antigen is unknown.

The TCR sequence derives from a girl aged 2 to 9 in good health and CMV-seronegative. Source material: PBMCs. The V gene is TRBV28, the J gene TRBJ2-7; TRBD2 matches 11 bases. CDR3 nucleotide sequence: TGTGCCAGCAGTTTATTTCCTAAGACTAGCGGGATAGTATACGAGCAGTACTTC. This translates into CASSLFPKTSGIVYEQYF.